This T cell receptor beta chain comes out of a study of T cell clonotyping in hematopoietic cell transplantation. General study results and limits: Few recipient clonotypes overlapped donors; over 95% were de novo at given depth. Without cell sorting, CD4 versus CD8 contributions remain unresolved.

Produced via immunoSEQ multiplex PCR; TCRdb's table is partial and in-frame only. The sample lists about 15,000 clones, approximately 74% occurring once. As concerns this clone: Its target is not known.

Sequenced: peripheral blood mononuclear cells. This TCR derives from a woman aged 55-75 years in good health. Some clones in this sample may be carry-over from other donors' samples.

The CDR3 DNA follows: TGTGCCAGCAGTGCGGTGTCACGGGGGTCCGCCCGATATGGCTACACCTTC. Translated: CASSAVSRGSARYGYTF. The chain recombines TRBV6-1 with TRBJ1-2, with D maybe TRBD1 (5 bases). This CDR3 spans 17 amino acids. The V and J ends lost 4 bases and 5 bases respectively, with 23 bases between them. Germline CDR1 is MNHNS and CDR2 is SASEGT.